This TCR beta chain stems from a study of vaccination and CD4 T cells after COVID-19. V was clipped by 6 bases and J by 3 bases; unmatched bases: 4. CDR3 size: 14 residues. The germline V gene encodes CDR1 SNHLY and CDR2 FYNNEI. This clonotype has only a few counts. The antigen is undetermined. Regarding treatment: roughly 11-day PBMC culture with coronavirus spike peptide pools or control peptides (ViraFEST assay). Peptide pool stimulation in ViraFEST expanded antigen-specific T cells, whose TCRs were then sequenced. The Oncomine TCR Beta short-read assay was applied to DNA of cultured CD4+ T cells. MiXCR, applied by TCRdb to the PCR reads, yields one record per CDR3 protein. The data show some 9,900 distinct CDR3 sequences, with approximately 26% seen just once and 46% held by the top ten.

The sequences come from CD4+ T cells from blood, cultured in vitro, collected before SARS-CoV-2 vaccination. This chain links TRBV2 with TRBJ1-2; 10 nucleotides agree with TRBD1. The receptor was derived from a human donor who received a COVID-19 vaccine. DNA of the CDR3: TGTGCCAGCAGGCCGACAGGGGGCGACTATGGCTACACCTTC. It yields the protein CASRPTGGDYGYTF. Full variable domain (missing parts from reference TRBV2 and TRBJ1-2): EPEVTQTPSHQVTQMGQEVILRCVPISNHLYFYWYRQILGQKVEFLVSFYNNEISEKSEIFDDQFSVERPDGSNFTLKIRSTKLEDSAMYFCASRPTGGDYGYTFGSGTRLTVV.